One and the same sample provided the 20 T cell receptor beta chains below, sequenced in a study of cytomegalovirus exposure and HLA in healthy donors. It was with 60 Vbeta and 13 Jbeta primers that the PCR ran. The table came from immunoSEQ multiplex PCR; TCRdb's copy has only in-frame clones and leaves some out. This sample carries around 39,000 clones, with about 4% going to the ten biggest clones. The sequenced sample consisted of PBMCs. The receptors shown here come from a male donor in good health and CMV-seronegative.

The chain combines TRBV30 with TRBJ1-2; D may be TRBD1 (6 bases). The V and J ends lost 3 bases and 8 bases respectively, with 16 bases between them. The CDR3 covers 13 residues. The germline V gene encodes CDR1 GTSNPN and CDR2 SVGIG (reference sequence). CDR3 in amino acids: CAWSVQGRIGYTF. CDR3 sequence (DNA): TGTGCCTGGAGCGTACAGGGAAGGATAGGCTACACCTTC.

The chain recombines TRBV11-3 with TRBJ1-1; maybe TRBD1 (5 bases). Germline values: CDR1 SGHNT, CDR2 YENEEA. Between the trimmed V and J ends, which lost 5 bases and 0 bases, there was a span of 10 bases. The CDR3 length is 14 residues. In DNA form, the CDR3 reads TGTGCCAGCAGCCCGGGGGGAATGAACACTGAAGCTTTCTTT. It codes for CASSPGGMNTEAFF.

The rearrangement links TRBV7-6 to TRBJ2-1; 8 bases match TRBD1. Trimming removed 3 bases from V and 4 bases from J; junction bases left unmatched: 8. The CDR3 has 16 residues. The germline gives CDR1 SGHVS, CDR2 FNYEAQ. CDR3 sequence (DNA): TGTGCCAGCAGCTTTAATGCAGGGGGCCAATACAATGAGCAGTTCTTC. This sequence encodes CASSFNAGGQYNEQFF.

The chain combines TRBV15 with TRBJ2-3; the D gene is possibly TRBD2 (5 bases). V was shortened by 3 bases and J by 3 bases, with 16 bases between the two germline ends. Germline V lookup: CDR1 LNHNV, CDR2 YYDKDF (reference sequence). The CDR3 sequence is 16 residues long. The CDR3 reads CATSRDSWVRTDTQYF. The CDR3 nucleotides read TGTGCCACCAGCAGGGACTCATGGGTAAGGACAGATACGCAGTATTTT.

The chain has TRBV19 and TRBJ1-2; D may be TRBD1 (5 bases). V was pared by 5 bases and J by 1 base, with 8 bases between. The CDR3 extends over 13 amino acids. CDR1 is LNHDA and CDR2 is SQIVND in the germline V gene (reference sequence). The DNA for the CDR3 is TGTGCCAGTAGTTCCAGGGATAACTATGGCTACACCTTC. Residues: CASSSRDNYGYTF.

V usage is TRBV2 and J usage is TRBJ1-2, with D unresolved. The CDR3 contains 12 residues. V was shortened by 7 bases and J by 9 bases, with 15 bases between the two germline ends. Looked up from germline, CDR1 is SNHLY and CDR2 is FYNNEI. DNA for the CDR3: TGTGCCAGCATGGACTACGGAGGAAGCTACACCTTC. This encodes CASMDYGGSYTF. Variable domain in full (rest from reference TRBV2 and TRBJ1-2): EPEVTQTPSHQVTQMGQEVILRCVPISNHLYFYWYRQILGQKVEFLVSFYNNEISEKSEIFDDQFSVERPDGSNFTLKIRSTKLEDSAMYFCASMDYGGSYTFGSGTRLTVV.

V is TRBV30 and J is TRBJ1-2; no reliable D call. The CDR3 is made up of 13 amino acids. CDR1 GTSNPN and CDR2 SVGIG come from the germline V gene (reference sequence). The germline V and J ends were trimmed by 3 bases and 4 bases, with 12 bases remaining between them. CDR3 coding DNA: TGTGCCTGGAGGTTCCGAGGGATCTATGGCTACACCTTC. Translating it yields CAWRFRGIYGYTF.

J is TRBJ1-5 and V is TRBV2, with unresolved D. This CDR3 contains 13 residues. CDR1 is SNHLY, CDR2 FYNNEI, per germline. Trimming took 2 bases from V and 8 from J, leaving 10 bases between them. As DNA, the CDR3 is TGTGCCAGCAGTGAAACGTCCGCAGAGCCCCAGCATTTT. This codes for CASSETSAEPQHF.

The CDR3 region has the DNA TGTGCCAGCAGTGCCGGGACAGGGGGACCTGAAGCTTTCTTT. Translating it yields CASSAGTGGPEAFF. The chain joins TRBV2 to TRBJ1-1; 11 nucleotides match TRBD1. Germline loops: CDR1 SNHLY, CDR2 FYNNEI. V dropped 4 bases and J dropped 6; count of bases not matched to a gene: 4. CDR3 size: 14 residues. The complete variable domain, with remaining parts taken from reference TRBV2 and TRBJ1-1, reads EPEVTQTPSHQVTQMGQEVILRCVPISNHLYFYWYRQILGQKVEFLVSFYNNEISEKSEIFDDQFSVERPDGSNFTLKIRSTKLEDSAMYFCASSAGTGGPEAFFGQGTRLTVV.

The V call is TRBV27, the J call TRBJ2-3, with TRBD2 matching 15 bases. CDR3 length equals 15 residues. Germline CDR1 MNHEY, CDR2 SMNVEV (reference sequence). Trimming took 6 bases from V and 4 from J; bases not matched to a gene: 2. The CDR3: CASRWTSGGADTQYF. Here the CDR3 DNA reads TGTGCCAGCAGGTGGACTAGCGGGGGGGCAGATACGCAGTATTTT.

This rearrangement joins TRBV11-3 to TRBJ2-3, with D possibly matching TRBD1 (6 bases). The CDR3 covers 16 residues. Trimming pared 1 base from V and 0 bases from J, leaving 11 bases between. The V gene's germline CDR1 is SGHNT and CDR2 YENEEA. The CDR3 DNA sequence: TGTGCCAGCAGCTTAGGGGGGCATACAAGCACAGATACGCAGTATTTT. Amino acids: CASSLGGHTSTDTQYF.

This chain links TRBV9 with TRBJ2-3, with 11 bases lining up with TRBD2. The ends lost 3 bases at V and 11 bases at J; junction bases unmatched: 5. CDR1 and CDR2 (germline): SGDLS, YYNGEE. The CDR3 runs 13 residues. CDR3 loop: CASSARTSGRQYF. The CDR3 DNA sequence: TGTGCCAGCAGCGCCCGGACTAGCGGGCGGCAGTATTTT.

J is TRBJ2-5 and V is TRBV13; unclear D gene. The V end lost 1 base, the J end lost 14 bases, and 14 bases lay between the germline ends. This CDR3 contains 12 residues. The germline V gene has CDR1 PRHDT and CDR2 FYEKMQ (reference sequence). The CDR3 sequence: CASSLASLALYF. The DNA for the CDR3 is TGTGCCAGCAGCTTAGCAAGTTTGGCTCTTTACTTC. The full variable domain, with the rest looked up from reference TRBV13 and TRBJ2-5, is AAGVIQSPRHLIKEKRETATLKCYPIPRHDTVYWYQQGPGQDPQFLISFYEKMQSDKGSIPDRFSAQQFSDYHSELNMSSLELGDSALYFCASSLASLALYFGPGTRLLVL.

V is TRBV19 and J is TRBJ1-1, with a weak D call TRBD1 (6 bases). This CDR3 spans 14 amino acids. From germline, CDR1 is LNHDA and CDR2 SQIVND (reference sequence). Trimming shortened V by 8 bases and J by 0 bases, and 13 bases separated the two germline ends. The CDR3 coding sequence is TGTGCCAGTCGTGAGGGGGGGATGAACACTGAAGCTTTCTTT. Translation: CASREGGMNTEAFF.

The rearrangement uses TRBV5-4 and TRBJ1-2, with a weak D call TRBD1 (5 bases). Trimming took off 4 bases at V and 4 bases at J, with 17 bases between the two ends. The CDR3 has 15 amino acids. Germline lookup yields CDR1 SGHNT and CDR2 YYREEE (reference sequence). As DNA, the CDR3 is TGTGCCAGCAGCCCGGGGGGGGGTGGTAGCTATGGCTACACCTTC. Encoded protein: CASSPGGGGSYGYTF.

This chain joins TRBV19 and TRBJ1-6; D may be TRBD1 (6 bases). This CDR3 contains 19 residues. CDR1 is LNHDA and CDR2 is SQIVND in the germline V gene (reference sequence). V was trimmed by 5 bases and J by 0 bases, leaving 20 bases between them. Here the CDR3 reads CASSPRTAGVGSYNSPLHF. CDR3 sequence (DNA): TGTGCCAGTAGTCCGAGGACAGCGGGGGTCGGCTCCTATAATTCACCCCTCCACTTT.

The chain links TRBV29-1 to TRBJ2-3; TRBD1 might be the D (5 bases). V shed 3 bases and J shed 2 bases, with 12 bases lying between them. Germline V gene data show CDR1 as SQVTM and CDR2 as ANQGSEA. The CDR3 is 14 residues long. The CDR3 is CSVDLDSPTDTQYF. The CDR3 DNA reads as TGCAGCGTTGACCTAGACAGCCCCACAGATACGCAGTATTTT.

The chain links TRBV19 to TRBJ2-7; TRBD2 might be the D (5 bases). Per germline, CDR1 LNHDA and CDR2 SQIVND (reference sequence). V lost 5 bases and J 0 bases, leaving 11 bases between the germline ends. CDR3 length equals 14 residues. CDR3 nucleotides: TGTGCCAGTAGTGCTCGGGAAAGCTCCTACGAGCAGTACTTC. Protein sequence: CASSARESSYEQYF.

J is TRBJ2-7 and V is TRBV9; maybe TRBD1 (6 bases). Trimming shortened V by 3 bases and J by 8 bases, and 15 bases separated the two germline ends. This CDR3 region has 13 residues. The germline V gene encodes CDR1 SGDLS and CDR2 YYNGEE. In nucleotides, the CDR3 is TGTGCCAGCAGCGCTTGGACAGCCGGCAAGCAGTACTTC. This sequence encodes CASSAWTAGKQYF.

The gene calls are TRBV5-1 and TRBJ2-1, with 8 bases identical to TRBD2. V dropped 2 bases and J dropped 9; count of bases not matched to a gene: 7. The germline V gene encodes CDR1 SGHRS and CDR2 YFSETQ. The CDR3 runs 14 residues. The CDR3 reads CASSLGTRMGEQFF. The CDR3 region has the DNA TGCGCCAGCAGCTTAGGGACTAGGATGGGTGAGCAGTTCTTC.